This T cell receptor (beta chain) was captured by sequencing in a study of CD8 T cells in ankylosing spondylitis. Overall study results and limits: Apparently characteristic of ankylosing spondylitis blood was a TCR beta motif (under ten highly homologous variants). Clones that were linked to disease were CD8+ and were relatively rare in peripheral blood. Disease-linked clones reportedly showed significant enrichment in matched ankylosing spondylitis synovial fluid.

Germline trimming cut 8 bases from V and 4 bases from J; bases unmatched to any gene: 5. Germline V gene data show CDR1 as ENHRY and CDR2 as SYGVKD. The CDR3 spans 13 residues. It was by quantitative 5'-RACE with molecular barcodes that TCR beta libraries were made. TCRdb independently ran MiXCR on the 5' RACE reads; one entry per CDR3 protein. This sample carries some 220,000 distinct CDR3 sequences, more than 5.5% of them seen once, and the ten largest clones take 14%. Comment on this clonotype: Its antigen is unidentified.

Sequenced input: blood, either unsorted or a sorted T cell fraction (not recorded which). The TCR comes from a male donor with ankylosing spondylitis. The rearrangement joins TRBV10-3 to TRBJ2-3; TRBD2 agrees at 8 bases. Here the CDR3 reads CAIGELAADTQYF. CDR3 DNA sequence: TGTGCCATCGGGGAACTAGCGGCAGATACGCAGTATTTT.